This T cell receptor beta chain was observed in a study of T cells in Graves' hyperthyroidism and ophthalmopathy. Based on clinical symptoms, serum thyroxine and TRAb, thyroid ultrasound and orbital computed tomography, diagnoses were reached. 10 ml of fresh peripheral blood supplied the PBMCs. Note on this clonotype: Its specificity is unknown. This clone may be a read error of a much larger clone one base away.

Study results and limitations: Most thyroid clonotypes expanded above 0.001 were also detected in blood.

The V and J ends lost 6 bases and 4 bases respectively, with 9 bases between them. There are 13 residues in the CDR3. Germline values: CDR1 WNHNN, CDR2 SYGVQD (reference sequence). The investigators amplified TCR beta CDR3 regions from RNA transcripts. TCR CDR3 regions were first amplified by RT-PCR with HTBI primers. A single record per CDR3 protein comes from TCRdb applying MiXCR to the multiplex PCR reads. This sample has hundreds of thousands of distinct CDR3 sequences, with 38% found just once. The TCR was taken from a man between 18 and 29 years old with Graves' hyperthyroidism. The chain has TRBV10-1 and TRBJ2-2, with D perhaps TRBD2 (5 bases). Sequencing input: blood. The CDR3 protein is CASRRAATGELFF. CDR3 DNA sequence: TGCGCCAGCAGGAGGGCGGCCACCGGGGAGCTGTTTTTT.